This section outlines one T cell receptor (beta chain) sequence together with its context. This specimen belongs to a study of T-cell memory formation after mild COVID-19. This CDR3 comprises 15 residues. V lost 7 bases and J lost 1, with 16 bases in between. TCRdb re-called the 5' RACE reads through MiXCR, storing one row per CDR3 protein. Among about 410,000 distinct CDR3 sequences, more than 20% were seen once, and the ten largest hold under 15%. The receptor's source is an adult woman who had mild COVID-19 (a few samples of this study predate the infection). Cell type and time point are not known. Sequenced sample: PBMCs or a T cell subset sorted from them (not recorded which). This chain uses TRBV12-3 or TRBV12-4 with TRBJ1-2; D possibly corresponds to TRBD1 (6 bases). The CDR3 here is CASTPLRGLNYGYTF. DNA of the CDR3: TGTGCCAGCACTCCCCTCAGGGGACTTAACTATGGCTACACCTTC.